This T cell receptor (beta chain) comes out of a study of cytomegalovirus exposure and HLA in healthy donors. Remarks on this clone: The antigen remains unidentified.

With 4 bases removed from V and 0 bases from J, the gap between germline ends came to 14 bases. Per the germline V gene, CDR1 is SGDLS and CDR2 is YYNGEE. The CDR3 length is 15 residues. The PCR ran on 60 Vbeta and 13 Jbeta primers. Method: immunoSEQ multiplex PCR; TCRdb's copy keeps in-frame clones and lacks some. The sample lists around 60,000 clones, around 81% occurring once. Study results and caveats: For most TCR sequences rarity was the rule, although some public TCRs occurred in many donors. In a later analysis, TCR beta V- and J-gene trimming was associated with a missense DCLRE1C variant.

This TCR was sampled from a male donor in good health and CMV-seronegative. The sample taken for sequencing was PBMCs. The chain combines TRBV9 with TRBJ2-7, with D maybe TRBD1 (7 bases). DNA of the CDR3: TGTGCCAGCAGCACTGGAGGGGACAGCTCCTACGAGCAGTACTTC. Residues: CASSTGGDSSYEQYF.